These 8 T cell receptor beta chains were all obtained from the same sample, sequenced in a study of blood T cell repertoires in COVID-19. Sequencing was performed with immunoSEQ multiplex PCR; in TCRdb, only in-frame clones are kept and a portion is missing. The table has 220,000 or so clones, 82% seen once. The sequenced sample consisted of peripheral blood. All receptors derive from a woman of 80 years or more with acute or convalescent COVID-19.

The rearrangement uses TRBV30 and TRBJ2-1; D gene unclear. Trimming removed 4 bases from V and 1 base from J, with 5 bases in between. This CDR3 region has 12 residues. CDR1 and CDR2 from the germline V gene are GTSNPN and SVGIG (reference sequence). CDR3 sequence (DNA): TGTGCCTGGATGCGATCCTACAATGAGCAGTTCTTC. This translates into CAWMRSYNEQFF.

The sample holds one count of this clone. The chain joins TRBV6-5 to TRBJ2-3, with 10 bases matching TRBD2. Germline V lookup: CDR1 MNHEY, CDR2 SVGAGI. This CDR3 spans 15 amino acids. V lost 6 bases, J lost 4 bases, and 7 bases stayed unmatched. The CDR3 protein is CASSPPTSGADTQYF. The CDR3 DNA is TGTGCCAGCAGCCCCCCAACTAGCGGGGCAGATACGCAGTATTTT.

V gene TRBV10-3 combines with J gene TRBJ1-5; 9 bases line up with TRBD1. The V gene end was trimmed by 0 bases and the J gene end by 7 bases; junction bases not matched to a gene: 10. The germline gives CDR1 ENHRY, CDR2 SYGVKD. The CDR3 totals 17 residues. For the CDR3, the DNA is TGTGCCATCAGTGAGTCGTCTACAGGGGGCGTGGGGCAGCCCCAGCATTTT. Protein sequence: CAISESSTGGVGQPQHF.

The rearrangement links TRBV30 to TRBJ2-7; tentatively, D is TRBD1 (5 bases). The CDR3 loop spans 12 amino acids. Germline V gene sequence: CDR1 GTSNPN, CDR2 SVGIG (reference sequence). Trimming took off 5 bases at V and 6 bases at J, with 14 bases between the two ends. The chain's CDR3 is CAWGRLGPEQYF. CDR3 nucleotide sequence: TGTGCCTGGGGACGTTTGGGGCCCGAGCAGTACTTC.

The V gene is TRBV3-1 (or the pseudogene TRBV3-2), the J gene TRBJ2-7, with TRBD1 identical over 9 bases. Germline lookup yields CDR1 LGHDT and CDR2 YNNKEL (reference sequence). CDR3 length: 17 residues. The J segment lost 3 bases and the V segment lost 4 bases, leaving 13 bases of the junction unmatched. CDR3 protein: CASSPPGTGSRLYEQYF. The CDR3 nucleotides read TGTGCCAGCAGCCCACCCGGGACAGGGTCGAGGCTCTACGAGCAGTACTTC.

J is TRBJ2-4 and V is TRBV6-5, with 7 bases lining up with TRBD2. The junction had 4 bases not matched to a gene; V was cut back by 6 bases and J by 5 bases. The germline gives CDR1 MNHEY, CDR2 SVGAGI. The CDR3 runs to 13 residues. In DNA form, the CDR3 reads TGTGCCAGCAGGCTTCGGGGGGAAAACATTCAGTACTTC. Amino acids: CASRLRGENIQYF.

The chain employs TRBV28 and TRBJ1-1; D perhaps matches TRBD1 (5 bases). The V and J ends lost 7 bases and 3 bases respectively, with 15 bases between them. Germline lookup yields CDR1 MDHEN and CDR2 SYDVKM. The CDR3 is 14 amino acids. The CDR3 loop is CASIPGGTYTEAFF. In nucleotides, the CDR3 is TGTGCCAGCATTCCAGGAGGGACGTACACTGAAGCTTTCTTT.

This clone appeared a few times. The gene calls are TRBV7-9 and TRBJ1-2; 9 bases align to TRBD1. Germline V gene lookup returns CDR1 SEHNR and CDR2 FQNEAQ (reference sequence). The CDR3 is 14 residues long. The trim removed 3 bases at V and 4 bases at J, leaving 3 bases unmatched. Written as DNA, the CDR3 is TGTGCCAGCAGCTTGGGACAGGGCCTCTATGGCTACACCTTC. It codes for CASSLGQGLYGYTF.